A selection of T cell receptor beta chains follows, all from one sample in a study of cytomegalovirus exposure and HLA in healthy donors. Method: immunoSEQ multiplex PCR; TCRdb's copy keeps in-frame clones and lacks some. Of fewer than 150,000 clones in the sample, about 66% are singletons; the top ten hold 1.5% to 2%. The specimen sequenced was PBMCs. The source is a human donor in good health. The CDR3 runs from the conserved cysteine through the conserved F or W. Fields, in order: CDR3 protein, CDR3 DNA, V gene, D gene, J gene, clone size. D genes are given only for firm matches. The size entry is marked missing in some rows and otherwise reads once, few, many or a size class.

cdr3_aa: CASSGRRGQVTGELFF
cdr3_nt: TGTGCCAGCAGTGGGCGCAGGGGGCAGGTCACCGGGGAGCTGTTTTTT
v_call: TRBV25-1
d_call: TRBD1
j_call: TRBJ2-2
clone_size: -

cdr3_aa: CASSVAERTSTDTQYF
cdr3_nt: TGTGCCAGCAGCGTAGCAGAGAGGACTAGCACAGATACGCAGTATTTT
v_call: TRBV9
d_call: -
j_call: TRBJ2-3
clone_size: -

cdr3_aa: CASSQGQGFYF
cdr3_nt: TGTGCCAGCAGCCAAGGACAGGGTTTTTACTTC
v_call: TRBV28
d_call: TRBD1
j_call: TRBJ2-7
clone_size: -

cdr3_aa: CASSSRDRPYTQYF
cdr3_nt: TGTGCCAGCAGCTCTCGGGACAGGCCTTATACGCAGTATTTT
v_call: TRBV7-3
d_call: TRBD1
j_call: TRBJ2-3
clone_size: few

cdr3_aa: CAISEFGGARDNQPQHF
cdr3_nt: TGTGCCATCAGTGAGTTCGGGGGGGCGCGGGACAATCAGCCCCAGCATTTT
v_call: TRBV10-3
d_call: -
j_call: TRBJ1-5
clone_size: few

cdr3_aa: CASSTSDNEQFF
cdr3_nt: TGTGCCAGCAGTACCAGCGACAATGAGCAGTTCTTC
v_call: TRBV28
d_call: -
j_call: TRBJ2-1
clone_size: -

cdr3_aa: CASSSDRSSYNEQFF
cdr3_nt: TGTGCCAGCAGCTCCGACAGGTCTTCCTACAATGAGCAGTTCTTC
v_call: TRBV7-2
d_call: -
j_call: TRBJ2-1
clone_size: -

cdr3_aa: CASSYRQGSYNEQFF
cdr3_nt: TGCGCCAGCAGCTACAGACAGGGATCCTACAATGAGCAGTTCTTC
v_call: TRBV5-1
d_call: TRBD1
j_call: TRBJ2-1
clone_size: -

cdr3_aa: CASSLISRNDYNEQFF
cdr3_nt: TGTGCCAGCAGCTTGATCTCGAGGAACGACTACAATGAGCAGTTCTTC
v_call: TRBV5-6
d_call: -
j_call: TRBJ2-1
clone_size: few

cdr3_aa: CASSPVSGKDTQYF
cdr3_nt: TGTGCCAGCAGCCCAGTAAGCGGGAAAGATACGCAGTATTTT
v_call: TRBV7-9
d_call: TRBD2
j_call: TRBJ2-3
clone_size: -

cdr3_aa: CASSFGTAYEQYF
cdr3_nt: TGCGCCAGCAGCTTCGGGACAGCCTACGAGCAGTACTTC
v_call: TRBV5-1
d_call: TRBD1
j_call: TRBJ2-7
clone_size: -

cdr3_aa: CASSPPGTDTQYF
cdr3_nt: TGTGCCAGCAGCCCGCCGGGTACAGATACGCAGTATTTT
v_call: TRBV4-2
d_call: -
j_call: TRBJ2-3
clone_size: -

cdr3_aa: CASSFSGRRSGEQYF
cdr3_nt: TGTGCCAGCAGCTTTAGCGGGAGAAGGTCGGGCGAGCAGTACTTC
v_call: TRBV11-2
d_call: TRBD2
j_call: TRBJ2-7
clone_size: -

cdr3_aa: CASSTTGDTQYF
cdr3_nt: TGTGCCAGCAGTACGACAGGAGATACGCAGTATTTT
v_call: TRBV2
d_call: -
j_call: TRBJ2-3
clone_size: -

cdr3_aa: CASSTLRGQNTGELFF
cdr3_nt: TGTGCCAGCAGCACCCTCAGGGGGCAGAACACCGGGGAGCTGTTTTTT
v_call: TRBV11-2
d_call: TRBD1
j_call: TRBJ2-2
clone_size: -

cdr3_aa: CASSLAPGSYNEQFF
cdr3_nt: TGCGCCAGCAGCTTGGCCCCGGGCTCCTACAATGAGCAGTTCTTC
v_call: TRBV5-1
d_call: -
j_call: TRBJ2-1
clone_size: once

cdr3_aa: CASSLLRGSTEAFF
cdr3_nt: TGTGCCAGCAGTCTCCTCAGGGGAAGCACTGAAGCTTTCTTT
v_call: TRBV28
d_call: -
j_call: TRBJ1-1
clone_size: -

cdr3_aa: CASSPGQIKGTSGGQQFF
cdr3_nt: TGTGCCAGCAGCCCTGGACAGATAAAGGGGACTAGCGGGGGACAGCAGTTCTTC
v_call: TRBV7-9
d_call: TRBD2
j_call: TRBJ2-1
clone_size: -

cdr3_aa: CASRPDPGGDPLEQYF
cdr3_nt: TGTGCCAGCAGACCAGACCCAGGGGGCGACCCTCTCGAGCAGTACTTC
v_call: TRBV7-2
d_call: TRBD1
j_call: TRBJ2-7
clone_size: -

cdr3_aa: CASNRGSYEQYF
cdr3_nt: TGTGCTAGTAACAGGGGCTCCTACGAGCAGTACTTC
v_call: TRBV28
d_call: TRBD1
j_call: TRBJ2-7
clone_size: -

cdr3_aa: CASSVGTSSYNEQFF
cdr3_nt: TGTGCCAGCAGTGTGGGGACTAGCTCCTACAATGAGCAGTTCTTC
v_call: TRBV6-1
d_call: TRBD2
j_call: TRBJ2-1
clone_size: -

cdr3_aa: CASSEGGQYYGYTF
cdr3_nt: TGTGCCAGCAGTGAAGGGGGCCAATACTATGGCTACACCTTC
v_call: TRBV2
d_call: -
j_call: TRBJ1-2
clone_size: few

cdr3_aa: CASSFGVSNYEQYF
cdr3_nt: TGTGCCAGCAGTTTTGGAGTGAGTAACTACGAGCAGTACTTC
v_call: TRBV27
d_call: -
j_call: TRBJ2-7
clone_size: few

cdr3_aa: CASSPGTGKLYEQYF
cdr3_nt: TGTGCCAGCTCACCAGGGACAGGGAAATTGTACGAGCAGTACTTC
v_call: TRBV18
d_call: TRBD1
j_call: TRBJ2-7
clone_size: -

cdr3_aa: CASSFLSSETQYF
cdr3_nt: TGTGCCAGCAGCTTCCTTTCCTCTGAGACCCAGTACTTC
v_call: TRBV5-8
d_call: -
j_call: TRBJ2-5
clone_size: -

cdr3_aa: CASSIELSSYEQYF
cdr3_nt: TGTGCCAGTAGTATTGAACTAAGCTCCTACGAGCAGTACTTC
v_call: TRBV19
d_call: -
j_call: TRBJ2-7
clone_size: -

cdr3_aa: CASSLNSGGRGYTF
cdr3_nt: TGTGCCAGCAGCCTAAACTCAGGGGGTCGGGGCTACACCTTC
v_call: TRBV28
d_call: TRBD1
j_call: TRBJ1-2
clone_size: once

cdr3_aa: CASSPRQGYEQYF
cdr3_nt: TGTGCCAGCAGTCCGCGACAGGGCTACGAGCAGTACTTC
v_call: TRBV27
d_call: TRBD1
j_call: TRBJ2-7
clone_size: few

cdr3_aa: CASSGPGLKLSYNEQFF
cdr3_nt: TGTGCCAGCAGTGGACCGGGACTTAAACTCTCCTACAATGAGCAGTTCTTC
v_call: TRBV7-8
d_call: -
j_call: TRBJ2-1
clone_size: -

cdr3_aa: CASSFDRGTEAFF
cdr3_nt: TGTGCCAGCAGTTTCGACAGGGGCACTGAAGCTTTCTTT
v_call: TRBV7-2
d_call: TRBD1
j_call: TRBJ1-1
clone_size: -

cdr3_aa: CASSAGGTSGYEQYF
cdr3_nt: TGTGCCAGCAGTGCCGGGGGGACTAGCGGCTACGAGCAGTACTTC
v_call: TRBV28
d_call: TRBD2
j_call: TRBJ2-7
clone_size: few

cdr3_aa: CASSLYDDSGDSYEQYF
cdr3_nt: TGTGCCAGCAGTTTATACGACGATAGCGGGGACTCCTACGAGCAGTACTTC
v_call: TRBV28
d_call: TRBD2
j_call: TRBJ2-7
clone_size: -

cdr3_aa: CASSYGGPNEQFF
cdr3_nt: TGTGCCAGCAGTTACGGGGGCCCGAATGAGCAGTTCTTC
v_call: TRBV6-6
d_call: -
j_call: TRBJ2-1
clone_size: -

cdr3_aa: CASSLQGQGAGETQYF
cdr3_nt: TGTGCCAGCAGCCTCCAGGGACAGGGGGCGGGGGAGACCCAGTACTTC
v_call: TRBV9
d_call: TRBD1
j_call: TRBJ2-5
clone_size: once

cdr3_aa: CATPGLAGEMRCEQYF
cdr3_nt: TGCGCCACCCCGGGACTAGCGGGAGAGATGCGCTGCGAGCAGTACTTC
v_call: TRBV10-1
d_call: TRBD2
j_call: TRBJ2-7
clone_size: once

cdr3_aa: CASSYDRARDNQPQHF
cdr3_nt: TGCGCCAGCAGTTACGACAGGGCTAGGGATAATCAGCCCCAGCATTTT
v_call: TRBV5-1
d_call: TRBD1
j_call: TRBJ1-5
clone_size: -

cdr3_aa: CASTGGNQPQHF
cdr3_nt: TGTGCCAGCACGGGAGGCAATCAGCCCCAGCATTTT
v_call: TRBV6-1
d_call: -
j_call: TRBJ1-5
clone_size: -

cdr3_aa: CASSDNQGLALFF
cdr3_nt: TGTGCCAGCAGTGATAATCAGGGACTAGCGTTGTTCTTC
v_call: TRBV6-4
d_call: TRBD2
j_call: TRBJ2-1
clone_size: -

cdr3_aa: CASSLGGRNEKLFF
cdr3_nt: TGCGCCAGCAGCCTGGGGGGGAGGAATGAAAAACTGTTTTTT
v_call: TRBV5-1
d_call: -
j_call: TRBJ1-4
clone_size: -

cdr3_aa: CASGRGLGMEQYF
cdr3_nt: TGTGCCAGTGGCAGGGGGCTTGGTATGGAGCAGTACTTC
v_call: TRBV19
d_call: TRBD1
j_call: TRBJ2-7
clone_size: -

cdr3_aa: CASSLRQGSSYEQYF
cdr3_nt: TGTGCCAGCAGTTTAAGACAGGGCAGCTCCTACGAGCAGTACTTC
v_call: TRBV27
d_call: TRBD1
j_call: TRBJ2-7
clone_size: -

cdr3_aa: CASSPRVGQGASYEQYF
cdr3_nt: TGTGCCAGCAGCCCGAGGGTGGGACAGGGGGCCTCCTACGAGCAGTACTTC
v_call: TRBV7-8
d_call: TRBD1
j_call: TRBJ2-7
clone_size: few

cdr3_aa: CATSPGLAGVEAQYF
cdr3_nt: TGTGCCACCTCCCCAGGACTAGCGGGAGTAGAGGCCCAGTACTTC
v_call: TRBV19
d_call: TRBD2
j_call: TRBJ2-5
clone_size: -

cdr3_aa: CASSPPSTDTQYF
cdr3_nt: TGTGCCAGCTCACCCCCTAGCACAGATACGCAGTATTTT
v_call: TRBV18
d_call: -
j_call: TRBJ2-3
clone_size: -

cdr3_aa: CASSPGGADNQPQHF
cdr3_nt: TGTGCCAGCTCACCAGGAGGGGCCGACAATCAGCCCCAGCATTTT
v_call: TRBV18
d_call: -
j_call: TRBJ1-5
clone_size: few

cdr3_aa: CASLAAGELFF
cdr3_nt: TGCGCCAGCCTAGCTGCCGGGGAGCTGTTTTTT
v_call: TRBV10-2
d_call: -
j_call: TRBJ2-2
clone_size: -

cdr3_aa: CASSGGTPWDGYTF
cdr3_nt: TGTGCCAGCAGCGGCGGGACCCCCTGGGATGGCTACACCTTC
v_call: TRBV9
d_call: -
j_call: TRBJ1-2
clone_size: -

cdr3_aa: CASSLGTTLNTEAFF
cdr3_nt: TGTGCCAGCAGCCTCGGGACAACCCTGAACACTGAAGCTTTCTTT
v_call: TRBV28
d_call: -
j_call: TRBJ1-1
clone_size: -

cdr3_aa: CASSLQGSYEQYF
cdr3_nt: TGTGCCAGCAGCTTACAGGGGTCCTACGAGCAGTACTTC
v_call: TRBV11-3
d_call: -
j_call: TRBJ2-7
clone_size: few

cdr3_aa: CASSKDPGQGTDTQYF
cdr3_nt: TGCGCCAGCAGTAAAGATCCGGGACAGGGGACAGATACGCAGTATTTT
v_call: TRBV5-1
d_call: TRBD1
j_call: TRBJ2-3
clone_size: -

cdr3_aa: CASSQTGGRQPQHF
cdr3_nt: TGCGCCAGCAGCCAGACAGGGGGACGACAGCCCCAGCATTTT
v_call: TRBV5-1
d_call: TRBD1
j_call: TRBJ1-5
clone_size: -

cdr3_aa: CSVWTGGATDTQYF
cdr3_nt: TGCAGCGTCTGGACAGGGGGCGCAACAGATACGCAGTATTTT
v_call: TRBV29-1
d_call: TRBD1
j_call: TRBJ2-3
clone_size: -

cdr3_aa: CASSPGGDTEAFF
cdr3_nt: TGTGCCAGCAGCCCTGGGGGGGACACTGAAGCTTTCTTT
v_call: TRBV7-3
d_call: -
j_call: TRBJ1-1
clone_size: -

cdr3_aa: CASSLATGEETQYF
cdr3_nt: TGTGCCAGCAGTTTGGCTACAGGGGAAGAGACCCAGTACTTC
v_call: TRBV28
d_call: TRBD1
j_call: TRBJ2-5
clone_size: few

cdr3_aa: CASSATGSYYNEQFF
cdr3_nt: TGTGCCAGCAGTGCGACAGGGTCCTACTACAATGAGCAGTTCTTC
v_call: TRBV2
d_call: TRBD1
j_call: TRBJ2-1
clone_size: few

cdr3_aa: CASTIQGLHGANVLTF
cdr3_nt: TGTGCCAGCACCATCCAGGGGCTGCACGGGGCCAACGTCCTGACTTTC
v_call: TRBV28
d_call: -
j_call: TRBJ2-6
clone_size: -

cdr3_aa: CASSSGGERPGELFF
cdr3_nt: TGTGCCAGCAGCTCTGGAGGGGAGCGTCCCGGGGAGCTGTTTTTT
v_call: TRBV5-6
d_call: -
j_call: TRBJ2-2
clone_size: -

cdr3_aa: CASRPRGGGEKLFF
cdr3_nt: TGTGCCAGCAGACCCCGCGGGGGCGGAGAAAAACTGTTTTTT
v_call: TRBV28
d_call: -
j_call: TRBJ1-4
clone_size: few

cdr3_aa: CASSETSVYEQYF
cdr3_nt: TGTGCCAGCAGCGAGACTAGTGTCTACGAGCAGTACTTC
v_call: TRBV6-5
d_call: -
j_call: TRBJ2-7
clone_size: -

cdr3_aa: CASSSDRNTEAFF
cdr3_nt: TGTGCCAGCAGTTCAGACAGGAACACTGAAGCTTTCTTT
v_call: TRBV2
d_call: -
j_call: TRBJ1-1
clone_size: -